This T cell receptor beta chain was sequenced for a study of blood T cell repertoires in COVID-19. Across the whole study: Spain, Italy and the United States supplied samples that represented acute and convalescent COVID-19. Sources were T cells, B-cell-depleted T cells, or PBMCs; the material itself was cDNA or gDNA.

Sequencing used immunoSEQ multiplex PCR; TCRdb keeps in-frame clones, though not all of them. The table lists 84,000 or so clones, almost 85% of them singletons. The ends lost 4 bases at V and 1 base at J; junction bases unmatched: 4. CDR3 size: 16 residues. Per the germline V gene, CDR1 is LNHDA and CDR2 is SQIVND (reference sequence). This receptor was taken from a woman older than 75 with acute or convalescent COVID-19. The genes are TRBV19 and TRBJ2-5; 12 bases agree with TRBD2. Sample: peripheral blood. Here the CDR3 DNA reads TGTGCCAGTAGTAAGGGACTAGCGGGCATCCAAGAGACCCAGTACTTC. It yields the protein CASSKGLAGIQETQYF.